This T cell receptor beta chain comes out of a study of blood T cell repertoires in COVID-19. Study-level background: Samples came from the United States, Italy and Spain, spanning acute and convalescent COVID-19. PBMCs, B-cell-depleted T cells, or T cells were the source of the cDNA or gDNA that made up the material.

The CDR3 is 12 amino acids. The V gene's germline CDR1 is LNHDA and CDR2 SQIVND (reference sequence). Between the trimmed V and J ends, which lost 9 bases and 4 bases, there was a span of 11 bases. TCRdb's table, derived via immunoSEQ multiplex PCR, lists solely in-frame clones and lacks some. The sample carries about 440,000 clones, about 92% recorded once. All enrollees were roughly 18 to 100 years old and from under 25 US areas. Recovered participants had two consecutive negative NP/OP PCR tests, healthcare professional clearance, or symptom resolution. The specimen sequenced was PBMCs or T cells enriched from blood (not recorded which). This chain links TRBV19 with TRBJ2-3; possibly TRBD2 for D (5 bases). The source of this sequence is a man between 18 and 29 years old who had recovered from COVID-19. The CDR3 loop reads CASSRGADTQYF. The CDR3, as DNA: TGTGCCAGCAGCCGGGGTGCAGATACGCAGTATTTT.